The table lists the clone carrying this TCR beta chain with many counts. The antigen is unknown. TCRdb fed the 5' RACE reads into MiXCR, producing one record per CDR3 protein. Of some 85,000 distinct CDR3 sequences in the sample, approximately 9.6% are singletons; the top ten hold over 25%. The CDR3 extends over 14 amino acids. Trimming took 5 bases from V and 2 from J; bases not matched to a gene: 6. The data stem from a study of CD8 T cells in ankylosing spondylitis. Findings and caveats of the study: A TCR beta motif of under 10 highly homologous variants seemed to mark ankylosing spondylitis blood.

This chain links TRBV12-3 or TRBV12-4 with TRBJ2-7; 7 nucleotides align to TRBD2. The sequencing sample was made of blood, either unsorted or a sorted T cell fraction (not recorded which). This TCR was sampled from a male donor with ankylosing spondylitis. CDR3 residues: CASSPSGDPYEQYF. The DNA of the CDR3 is TGTGCCAGCAGTCCTAGCGGAGATCCCTACGAGCAGTACTTC.